The 7 T cell receptor beta chains presented below share a single source sample, sequenced in a study of T cells in Graves' hyperthyroidism and ophthalmopathy. RNA transcripts were the template for amplifying TCR beta CDR3 regions. First-round RT-PCR with HTBI primers amplified the TCR CDR3 region. Each CDR3 protein gets one entry after TCRdb re-called the multiplex PCR reads with MiXCR. The sample consists of 350,000 to 400,000 distinct CDR3 sequences, over 15% of them appearing once. The sequencing input was blood. The receptors were gathered from a young woman with Graves' hyperthyroidism.

This clonotype was observed many times. The V and J genes are TRBV5-5 and TRBJ1-1, with 11 bases that match TRBD1. V was pared by 5 bases and J by 4 bases, with 4 bases of the junction left unmatched. The length of the CDR3 is 14 residues. Looked up from germline, CDR1 is SGHKS and CDR2 is YYEKEE (reference sequence). CDR3 DNA: TGTGCCAGCAGGGACAGGGGGCGAGGCACTGAAGCTTTCTTT. Its translation is CASRDRGRGTEAFF.

This clonotype occurred many times. The rearrangement joins TRBV2 to TRBJ1-1, with 9 bases fitting TRBD1. V gave up 10 bases and J gave up 0 bases; unmatched junction bases: 3. The CDR3 is made up of 13 amino acids. The germline CDR1 and CDR2 sequences are SNHLY and FYNNEI. CDR3 nucleotide sequence: TGTGCCACAACAGGGGGCATGAACACTGAAGCTTTCTTT. It specifies CATTGGMNTEAFF.

This chain links TRBV5-1 with TRBJ1-2, with 8 bases identical to TRBD1. Germline CDR1 reads SGHRS; CDR2 reads YFSETQ. Germline trimming cut 1 base from V and 4 bases from J; bases unmatched to any gene: 27. This CDR3 has 22 amino acids. The CDR3 nucleotides are TGCGCCAGCAGCTTGTCTTTGGCACCAAACCTATTGGACCTGCAGGGGGCCTATGGCTACACCTTC. Translation: CASSLSLAPNLLDLQGAYGYTF.

As to this clonotype: The junction departs from the called germline gene at one end, perhaps through a read error. The chain is built from TRBV12-3 or TRBV12-4 and TRBJ1-1; a possible D gene is TRBD1 (6 bases). This CDR3 contains 16 residues. The CDR3 DNA reads as TGTGCCAGCAGGACGACAGGTACAACCATGAACACTGAAGCTTGCTTT. This encodes CASRTTGTTMNTEACF.

With regard to this clonotype: This may stem from a read error, because a much larger clone lies one nucleotide away. The genes are TRBV5-1 and TRBJ1-5; no reliable D call. The CDR3 runs to 15 residues. In germline, CDR1 is SGHRS, CDR2 YFSETQ. This CDR3 is CASSMSGNSNQPQRF. In nucleotides, the CDR3 is TGCGCCAGCAGTATGAGTGGGAATAGCAATCAGCCCCAGCGTTTT.

This clonotype was detected ten times or more. J is TRBJ2-7 and V is TRBV6-2 or TRBV6-3, with no clear D. This CDR3 has 12 amino acids. The germline V and J ends were trimmed by 5 bases and 1 base, with 6 bases remaining between them. Per the germline V gene, CDR1 is MNHEY and CDR2 is SVGEGT. This chain's CDR3 is CASSQISYEQYF. In DNA, the CDR3 is TGTGCCAGCAGTCAGATATCCTACGAGCAGTACTTC.

Regarding this clonotype: An end of the junction does not agree with germline; a read error may underlie this. This chain connects TRBV6-5 to TRBJ1-1; perhaps TRBD1 as D (5 bases). The CDR3 contains 14 residues. Looked up from germline, CDR1 is MNHEY and CDR2 is SVGAGI. The CDR3 loop reads CGSSYRPPGTEALF. The CDR3 nucleotides are TGTGGCAGCAGTTATCGGCCCCCGGGGACTGAAGCTCTCTTT.